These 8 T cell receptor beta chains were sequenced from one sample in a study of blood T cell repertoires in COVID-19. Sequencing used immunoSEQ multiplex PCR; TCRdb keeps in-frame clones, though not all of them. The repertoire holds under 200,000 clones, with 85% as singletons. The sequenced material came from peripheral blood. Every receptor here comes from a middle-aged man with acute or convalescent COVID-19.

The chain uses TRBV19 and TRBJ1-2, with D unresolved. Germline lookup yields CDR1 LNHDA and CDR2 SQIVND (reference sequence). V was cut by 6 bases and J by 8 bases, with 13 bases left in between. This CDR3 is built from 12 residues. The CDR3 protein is CASRVPSGGYTF. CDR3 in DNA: TGTGCCAGTAGAGTACCGTCGGGAGGCTACACCTTC.

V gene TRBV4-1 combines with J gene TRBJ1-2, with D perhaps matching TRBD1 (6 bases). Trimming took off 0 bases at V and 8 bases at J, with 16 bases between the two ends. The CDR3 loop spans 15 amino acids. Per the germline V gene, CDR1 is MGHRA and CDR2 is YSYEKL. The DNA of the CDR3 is TGCGCCAGCAGCCAAGACGTCCAGGGGATGTTGGGCTACACCTTC. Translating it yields CASSQDVQGMLGYTF.

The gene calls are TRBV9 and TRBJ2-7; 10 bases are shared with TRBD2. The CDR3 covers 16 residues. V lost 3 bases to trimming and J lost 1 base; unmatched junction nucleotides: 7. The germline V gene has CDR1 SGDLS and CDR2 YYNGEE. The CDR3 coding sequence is TGTGCCAGCAGCGAGGGACTAGCGTTTAATTCCTACGAGCAGTACTTC. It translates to CASSEGLAFNSYEQYF.

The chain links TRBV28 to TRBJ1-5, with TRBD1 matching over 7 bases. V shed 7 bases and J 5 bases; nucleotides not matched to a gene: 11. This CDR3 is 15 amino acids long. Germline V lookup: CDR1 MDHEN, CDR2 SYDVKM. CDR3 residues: CASTSLTGIHQPQHF. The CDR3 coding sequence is TGTGCCAGCACTTCTCTGACAGGGATCCATCAGCCCCAGCATTTT.

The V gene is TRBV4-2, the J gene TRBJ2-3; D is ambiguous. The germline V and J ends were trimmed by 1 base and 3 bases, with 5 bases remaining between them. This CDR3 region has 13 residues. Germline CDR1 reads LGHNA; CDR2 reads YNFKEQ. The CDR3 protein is CASSQARTDTQYF. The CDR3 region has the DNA TGTGCCAGCAGCCAAGCGAGAACAGATACGCAGTATTTT.

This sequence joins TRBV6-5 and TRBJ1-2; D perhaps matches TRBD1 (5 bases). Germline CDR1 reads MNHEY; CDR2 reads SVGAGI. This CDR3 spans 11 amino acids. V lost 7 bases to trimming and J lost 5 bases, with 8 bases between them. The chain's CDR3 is CASTAGYGYTF. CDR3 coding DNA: TGTGCCAGCACAGCAGGGTATGGCTACACCTTC.

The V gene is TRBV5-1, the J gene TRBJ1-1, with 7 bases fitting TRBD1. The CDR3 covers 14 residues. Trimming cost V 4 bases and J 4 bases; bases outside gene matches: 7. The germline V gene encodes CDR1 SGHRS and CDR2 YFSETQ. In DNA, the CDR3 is TGCGCCAGCAGCCCGAGACAGGGTGCCACTGAAGCTTTCTTT. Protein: CASSPRQGATEAFF.

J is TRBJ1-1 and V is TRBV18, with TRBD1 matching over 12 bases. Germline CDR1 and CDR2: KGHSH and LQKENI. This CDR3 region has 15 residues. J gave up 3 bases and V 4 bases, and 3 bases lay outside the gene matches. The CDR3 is CASSRGTGGYTEAFF. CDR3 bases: TGTGCCAGCTCACGCGGGACAGGGGGCTACACTGAAGCTTTCTTT.